The 22 T cell receptor beta chains given below trace back to one sample, sequenced in a study of cytomegalovirus exposure and HLA in healthy donors. The PCR had 60 Vbeta and 13 Jbeta primers. The table came from immunoSEQ multiplex PCR; TCRdb's copy has only in-frame clones and leaves some out. The sample's table shows more than 100,000 clones. The sample was PBMCs. The receptors stem from a woman between 35 and 50 years old in good health and CMV-seronegative.

About this clone itself: In the same sample, other DNA sequences code for this CDR3. This sequence joins TRBV5-1 and TRBJ1-1, with a possible D match to TRBD1 (6 bases). CDR1 is SGHRS and CDR2 is YFSETQ in the germline V gene. The CDR3 consists of 14 residues. V lost 2 bases and J 2 bases, leaving 10 bases between the germline ends. The CDR3 nucleotides read TGCGCCAGCAGCTTAGGGGGGGGAAACACTGAAGCTTTCTTT. It is translated as CASSLGGGNTEAFF.

V is TRBV6-4 and J is TRBJ2-3; 9 positions agree with TRBD2. J gave up 1 base and V 4 bases, and 3 bases lay outside the gene matches. Germline lookup yields CDR1 MRHNA and CDR2 SNTAGT. There are 15 residues in the CDR3. The CDR3 loop reads CASSAASGGTDTQYF. The CDR3 DNA sequence: TGTGCCAGCAGTGCGGCTAGCGGGGGCACAGATACGCAGTATTTT.

The CDR3 DNA follows: TGTGCCAGCAGCCGAGACAGAATGAACACTGAAGCTTTCTTT. Translated: CASSRDRMNTEAFF. The rearrangement uses TRBV7-8 and TRBJ1-1, with TRBD1 as a possible D gene (5 bases). The V end lost 5 bases, the J end lost 0 bases, and 10 bases lay between the germline ends. The CDR3 is 14 residues long. Germline loops: CDR1 SGHVS, CDR2 FQNEAQ.

The rearrangement links TRBV28 to TRBJ2-2; 11 positions match TRBD2. V lost 6 bases and J lost 0; bases outside the gene matches: 6. Germline values: CDR1 MDHEN, CDR2 SYDVKM. The CDR3 has 17 amino acids. The CDR3 protein is CASSTKLAGANTGELFF. DNA for the CDR3: TGTGCCAGCAGCACAAAACTAGCGGGGGCGAACACCGGGGAGCTGTTTTTT.

The chain has TRBV4-1 and TRBJ2-3; 12 bases align to TRBD2. The junction had 13 bases not matched to a gene; V was cut back by 3 bases and J by 0 bases. Germline CDR1 and CDR2: MGHRA and YSYEKL. This CDR3 spans 20 amino acids. The CDR3 reads CASSHRSTSGGSSSTDTQYF. CDR3 DNA: TGCGCCAGCAGCCATCGCTCGACTAGCGGGGGCTCATCTAGCACAGATACGCAGTATTTT.

This sequence joins TRBV6-5 and TRBJ2-7; the match to TRBD2 covers 7 bases. Trimming at V came to 8 bases and at J to 2 bases, leaving 12 bases not matched to a gene. CDR3 size: 15 residues. The germline CDR1 and CDR2 sequences are MNHEY and SVGAGI. Here the CDR3 DNA reads TGTGCCAGCTCCGAGGGAGGGAGCGGAACCTACGAGCAGTACTTC. Its translation is CASSEGGSGTYEQYF.

The chain couples TRBV27 to TRBJ2-7; 9 bases are shared with TRBD2. This CDR3 has 14 amino acids. V dropped 4 bases and J dropped 0; count of bases not matched to a gene: 1. Germline values: CDR1 MNHEY, CDR2 SMNVEV (reference sequence). The CDR3 DNA sequence: TGTGCCAGCAGTTGGGGACTAGCCTCCTACGAGCAGTACTTC. Protein product: CASSWGLASYEQYF.

The CDR3 bases are TGTGCCAGCAGTTACTATGGGGCCTCCTATAATTCACCCCTCCACTTT. It translates to CASSYYGASYNSPLHF. This rearrangement joins TRBV6-5 to TRBJ1-6; tentatively, D is TRBD1 (5 bases). This CDR3 spans 16 amino acids. The V gene's germline CDR1 is MNHEY and CDR2 SVGAGI. V was pared by 1 base and J by 0 bases, with 7 bases between.

The rearrangement links TRBV11-2 to TRBJ1-3; D not certain. The V end was cut by 5 bases, the J end by 4 bases, with 15 bases between. CDR1 is SGHAT, CDR2 FQNNGV, per germline. The CDR3 extends over 15 amino acids. The CDR3 DNA is TGTGCCAGCAGCCCCGGGAGACTTTGGGGAAACACCATATATTTT. As protein: CASSPGRLWGNTIYF.

The V gene is TRBV6-6, the J gene TRBJ1-3; TRBD1 matches at 7 bases. CDR1 is MNHNY, CDR2 SVGAGI, per germline (reference sequence). The length of the CDR3 is 15 residues. Unmatched junction bases numbered 9, after V lost 6 bases and J lost 4 bases. CDR3 loop: CASSPQGRSGNTIYF. CDR3 in DNA: TGTGCCAGCAGCCCACAGGGGAGGTCCGGAAACACCATATATTTT.

The J gene is TRBJ1-2, the V gene TRBV19, with D perhaps TRBD1 (5 bases). Germline values: CDR1 LNHDA, CDR2 SQIVND (reference sequence). Trimming removed 5 bases from V and 2 bases from J, with 15 bases in between. The CDR3 length is 15 residues. This chain's CDR3 is CASSVTGPLNYGYTF. The CDR3 bases are TGTGCCAGTAGTGTTACAGGTCCGCTAAACTATGGCTACACCTTC.

The rearrangement links TRBV27 to TRBJ1-6; no firm D call. The germline V gene has CDR1 MNHEY and CDR2 SMNVEV (reference sequence). This CDR3 region has 12 residues. V gave up 4 bases and J gave up 10 bases, with 8 bases separating them. The CDR3 region is CASSSSSSPLHF. CDR3 coding DNA: TGTGCCAGCAGTTCGTCCTCCTCACCCCTCCACTTT.

V and J are TRBV5-4 and TRBJ1-5, with 10 bases that match TRBD1. This CDR3 has 15 amino acids. J gave up 5 bases and V 4 bases, and 6 bases lay outside the gene matches. Germline V gene data show CDR1 as SGHNT and CDR2 as YYREEE (reference sequence). The CDR3 here is CASSQGQGLDQPQHF. CDR3 in DNA: TGTGCCAGCAGCCAGGGACAGGGGTTAGATCAGCCCCAGCATTTT.

V is TRBV4-3 and J is TRBJ2-3, with a tentative D call TRBD1 (6 bases). The CDR3 is 15 amino acids. V lost 3 bases and J 2 bases, leaving 12 bases between the germline ends. Germline-derived CDR1 and CDR2 are LGHNA and YSLEER. CDR3 DNA: TGCGCCAGCAGCCAGGTACAGGGTACCACAGATACGCAGTATTTT. It encodes CASSQVQGTTDTQYF.

The chain is built from TRBV5-1 and TRBJ2-3, with 12 nucleotides matching TRBD2. V shed 4 bases and J 2 bases; nucleotides not matched to a gene: 2. CDR1 and CDR2 (germline): SGHRS, YFSETQ. The CDR3 length is 15 residues. The CDR3 coding sequence is TGCGCCAGCAGCCGGACTAGCGGGGTCACAGATACGCAGTATTTT. This codes for CASSRTSGVTDTQYF.

J is TRBJ2-1 and V is TRBV7-9; no firm D call. In germline, CDR1 is SEHNR, CDR2 FQNEAQ (reference sequence). The CDR3 is made up of 13 amino acids. Trimming took 1 base from V and 8 from J, leaving 9 bases between them. Here the CDR3 reads CASSLELGDEQFF. CDR3 in DNA: TGTGCCAGCAGCTTAGAATTAGGAGATGAGCAGTTCTTC.

The J gene is TRBJ2-1, the V gene TRBV14; 13 bases agree with TRBD2. V lost 3 bases, J lost 9 bases, and 5 bases stayed unmatched. The germline gives CDR1 SGHDN, CDR2 FVKESK. CDR3 length equals 15 residues. The CDR3 nucleotides are TGTGCCAGCAGCCATACTAGCGGGGGGGCCGGTGAGCAGTTCTTC. Translation gives CASSHTSGGAGEQFF.

The CDR3 loop is CASSEKGERNYGYTF. CDR3 coding DNA: TGCGCCAGCAGCGAGAAGGGGGAACGGAACTATGGCTACACCTTC. V usage is TRBV5-1 and J usage is TRBJ1-2, with D possibly TRBD1 on 6 matching bases. Germline assignment: CDR1 SGHRS and CDR2 YFSETQ. Trimming removed 4 bases at V and 2 bases at J, with 15 bases between. The CDR3 is 15 residues long.

This chain joins TRBV19 and TRBJ2-1; 9 bases match TRBD2. CDR1 is LNHDA, CDR2 SQIVND, per germline (reference sequence). CDR3 size: 15 residues. Germline trimming cut 3 bases from V and 3 bases from J; bases unmatched to any gene: 3. CDR3 loop: CASSISGGDYNEQFF. For the CDR3, the DNA is TGTGCCAGTAGTATTAGCGGGGGTGACTACAATGAGCAGTTCTTC.

V usage is TRBV10-3 and J usage is TRBJ2-5, with TRBD1 identical over 8 bases. The V gene's germline CDR1 is ENHRY and CDR2 SYGVKD. J lost 4 bases, V lost 6 bases, and 7 bases had no gene match. The CDR3 totals 14 residues. In DNA form, the CDR3 reads TGTGCCATCAGCACGGACAGGGAAGGAGAGACCCAGTACTTC. Translating it yields CAISTDREGETQYF.

The chain combines TRBV5-1 with TRBJ1-1, with D tentatively TRBD1 (6 bases). V was cut by 0 bases and J by 3 bases, with 6 bases left in between. This CDR3 contains 13 residues. Germline-derived CDR1 and CDR2 are SGHRS and YFSETQ. The CDR3 DNA follows: TGCGCCAGCAGCTTGGCAGGGGACACTGAAGCTTTCTTT. Encoded protein: CASSLAGDTEAFF.

The chain uses TRBV2 and TRBJ1-2; D is uncertain. CDR1 and CDR2 from the germline V gene are SNHLY and FYNNEI. The CDR3 runs to 13 residues. The V end lost 6 bases, the J end lost 7 bases, and 15 bases lay between the germline ends. The CDR3 DNA reads TGTGCCAGCAGCCTAGTTGGAGCCCGTGGCTACACCTTC. Translation gives CASSLVGARGYTF. Complete variable domain (other parts from reference TRBV2 and TRBJ1-2): EPEVTQTPSHQVTQMGQEVILRCVPISNHLYFYWYRQILGQKVEFLVSFYNNEISEKSEIFDDQFSVERPDGSNFTLKIRSTKLEDSAMYFCASSLVGARGYTFGSGTRLTVV.